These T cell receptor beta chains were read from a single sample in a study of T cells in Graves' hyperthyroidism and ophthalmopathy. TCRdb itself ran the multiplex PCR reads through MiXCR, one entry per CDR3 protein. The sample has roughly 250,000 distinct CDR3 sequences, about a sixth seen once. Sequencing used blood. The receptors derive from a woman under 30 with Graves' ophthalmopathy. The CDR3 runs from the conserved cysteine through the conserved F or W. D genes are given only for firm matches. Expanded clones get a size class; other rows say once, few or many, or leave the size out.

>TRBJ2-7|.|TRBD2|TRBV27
CASSTRFSGGDEQYF
TGTGCCAGCAGTACCCGGTTTAGCGGGGGGGACGAGCAGTACTTC
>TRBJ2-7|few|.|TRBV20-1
CSATSSGRSGEQYF
TGCAGTGCTACGTCCAGCGGCCGATCTGGCGAGCAGTACTTC
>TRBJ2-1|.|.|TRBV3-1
CASSRLRGFNEQFF
TGTGCCAGCAGCCGACTCCGGGGGTTCAATGAGCAGTTCTTC
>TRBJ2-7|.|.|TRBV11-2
CASSLVDSAYEQYF
TGTGCCAGCAGCTTAGTAGACTCGGCCTACGAGCAGTACTTC
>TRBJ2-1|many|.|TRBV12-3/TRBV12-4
CASSSSLGATYNEQFF
TGTGCCAGCAGCTCCTCTCTGGGGGCCACTTACAATGAGCAGTTCTTC
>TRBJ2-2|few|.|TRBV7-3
CASSLWVSHGELFF
TGTGCCAGCAGCTTATGGGTTTCGCACGGGGAGCTGTTCTTT
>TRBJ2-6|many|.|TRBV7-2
CASSSPGQGANVLTF
TGTGCCAGCAGCTCCCCAGGCCAGGGGGCCAACGTCCTGACTTTC
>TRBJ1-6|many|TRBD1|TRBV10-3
CAISESIGQAPLHF
TGTGCCATCAGTGAGTCGATAGGACAGGCACCCCTCCACTTT
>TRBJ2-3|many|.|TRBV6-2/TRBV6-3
CASPPNWGLNTDTQYF
TGTGCCAGCCCACCAAACTGGGGCCTGAACACAGATACGCAGTATTTT
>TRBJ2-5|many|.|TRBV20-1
CSVIAPGKETQYF
TGCAGTGTCATTGCACCAGGGAAAGAGACCCAGTACTTC
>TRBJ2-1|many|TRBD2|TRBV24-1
CATSDPGTSGGYNEQFF
TGTGCCACCAGTGACCCCGGGACTAGCGGGGGCTACAATGAGCAGTTCTTC
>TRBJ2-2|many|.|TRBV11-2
CASSPIRGTGELFF
TGTGCCAGCAGCCCAATACGGGGCACCGGGGAGCTGTTTTTT
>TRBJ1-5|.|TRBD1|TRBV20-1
CSAREDRGRIKPQHF
TGCAGTGCTAGAGAGGACAGGGGGCGGATCAAGCCCCAGCATTTT
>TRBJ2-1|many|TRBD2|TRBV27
CASTLRSDSGSPRYNEQFF
TGTGCCAGCACTTTAAGATCGGATAGCGGGAGCCCCCGATACAATGAGCAGTTCTTC